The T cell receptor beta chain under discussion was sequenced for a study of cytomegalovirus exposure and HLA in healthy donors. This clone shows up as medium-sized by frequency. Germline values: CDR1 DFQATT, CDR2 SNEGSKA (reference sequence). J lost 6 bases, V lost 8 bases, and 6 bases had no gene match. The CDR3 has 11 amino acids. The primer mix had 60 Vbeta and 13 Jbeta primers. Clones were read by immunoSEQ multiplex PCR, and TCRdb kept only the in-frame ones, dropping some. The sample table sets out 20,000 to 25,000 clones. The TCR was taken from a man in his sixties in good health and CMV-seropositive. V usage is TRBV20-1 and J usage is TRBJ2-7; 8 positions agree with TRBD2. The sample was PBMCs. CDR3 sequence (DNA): TGCAGTACGGGAGGGGTAGCCGAGCAGTACTTC. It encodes CSTGGVAEQYF.